A selection of T cell receptor beta chains follows, all from one sample in a study of shared T cell receptors in the human thymus. TCRdb's table, derived via immunoSEQ multiplex PCR, lists solely in-frame clones and lacks some. The table lists some 660,000 clones, roughly 86% of them singletons. These data were likewise used in another study, on human thymus T cells.

Sequences were obtained from thymocytes. Receptor source: a boy younger than two with a congenital heart defect. CDR3s include the opening cysteine and the closing phenylalanine or tryptophan. D genes are given only for firm matches. The size of a clone is reported for some rows only, either as once, few or many, or as a class for expanded clones.

clone size	J gene	D gene	V gene	CDR3 DNA	CDR3 protein
.	TRBJ1-1	TRBD1	TRBV5-1	TGCGCCAGCAGACCGAGGGACAGGATCATGAACACTGAAGCTTTCTTT	CASRPRDRIMNTEAFF
.	TRBJ2-1	TRBD1	TRBV27	TGTGCCAGCGGGACCGACAGGGGGCCGTACAATGAGCAGTTCTTC	CASGTDRGPYNEQFF
.	TRBJ2-3	TRBD2	TRBV2	TGTGCCAGCAGTGATAGGGAGCGGGAGGGTCCTAGCACAGATACGCAGTATTTT	CASSDREREGPSTDTQYF
.	TRBJ1-4	TRBD1	TRBV15	TGTGCCACCAGCCAGGGGGTGACTAATGAAAAACTGTTTTTT	CATSQGVTNEKLFF
few	TRBJ1-3	.	TRBV2	TGTGCCAGCAGTTTGGCCCCCTCTGGAAACACCATATATTTT	CASSLAPSGNTIYF
.	TRBJ2-1	TRBD2	TRBV5-6	TGTGCCAGCAGCTTACAGCGGGAGGGCCGTTACAATGAGCAGTTCTTC	CASSLQREGRYNEQFF
.	TRBJ2-7	TRBD1	TRBV2	TGTGCCAGCAGTGAAGGACCCGACAGGGACGTCAGGGAGTACTTC	CASSEGPDRDVREYF
.	TRBJ1-4	.	TRBV25-1	TGTGCCAGCAGCCCGGGACACCCATTAGTTGCAACTAATGAAAAACTGTTTTTT	CASSPGHPLVATNEKLFF
.	TRBJ1-2	TRBD1	TRBV4-1	TGCGCCAGCAGCCACGGGACAGGGGGCGGCTACACCTTC	CASSHGTGGGYTF
.	TRBJ2-3	.	TRBV5-1	TGCGCCAGCAGCCGTATCACAGATACGCAGTATTTT	CASSRITDTQYF
once	TRBJ2-3	TRBD2	TRBV28	TGTGCCAGCAGTACACCGAATAGCGGGGGCAGCACAGATACGCAGTATTTT	CASSTPNSGGSTDTQYF
few	TRBJ2-1	TRBD2	TRBV28	TGTGCCAGCAGTTCTTCCGGGACTAGGTGTGAGCAGTTCTTC	CASSSSGTRCEQFF
.	TRBJ1-1	TRBD1	TRBV2	TGTGCCAGCAGTAACCTCAGGGGGGCGTGTTCTATGACCACTGAAGCTTTCTTT	CASSNLRGACSMTTEAFF
few	TRBJ2-7	TRBD2	TRBV2	TGTGCCAGCAGTGAGGCAGCGACAGCGGGAGCAGGGTTCGAGCAGTACTTC	CASSEAATAGAGFEQYF
once	TRBJ1-5	TRBD1	TRBV5-6	TGTGCCAGCAGCGACAGGGGGGATAGCAATCAGCCCCAGCATTTT	CASSDRGDSNQPQHF
.	TRBJ2-1	.	TRBV6-4	TGTGCCAGCAGTGACTCGGCGCGAGGTGGGGGGAACCACAATGAGCAGTTCTTC	CASSDSARGGGNHNEQFF
few	TRBJ2-3	TRBD2	TRBV7-6	TGTGCCAGCAGCTTAGATCCGGGACTAAACACAGATACGCAGTATTTT	CASSLDPGLNTDTQYF
.	TRBJ1-2	.	TRBV7-3	TGTGCCAGCAGCTTCGGCAGCGGGTATGGCTACACCTTC	CASSFGSGYGYTF
.	TRBJ2-1	TRBD1	TRBV18	TGTGCCAGCTCGTTGACAGGGGTTAGACATTACAATGAGCAGTTCTTC	CASSLTGVRHYNEQFF
.	TRBJ2-5	.	TRBV14	TGTGCCAGCAGCGTCGGGCAGGGGTGGGAGACCCAGTACTTC	CASSVGQGWETQYF
.	TRBJ2-7	TRBD2	TRBV6-5	TGTGCCAGCAGTTACATTGCGGGAGTCCTGTACGAGCAGTACTTC	CASSYIAGVLYEQYF
few	TRBJ2-3	TRBD2	TRBV4-3	TGCGCCAGCAGCCAATGGACTAGTAGTGCGGGGTTTAGCACAGATACGCAGTATTTT	CASSQWTSSAGFSTDTQYF
.	TRBJ2-3	TRBD2	TRBV7-3	TGTGCCAGCAGCCGTTCGGACTCTAGCGGTAGCACAGATACGCAGTATTTT	CASSRSDSSGSTDTQYF
.	TRBJ2-7	.	TRBV28	TGTGCCAGCAGTTTAGAGGGGGACGAGCAGTACTTC	CASSLEGDEQYF
.	TRBJ2-2	TRBD2	TRBV4-1	TGCGCCAGCAGCCAAAATCGTCTAGCGGGGGGTTCGGACACCGGGGAGCTGTTTTTT	CASSQNRLAGGSDTGELFF
.	TRBJ1-2	.	TRBV5-6	TGTGCCAGCAGCAGGGAGGGGGAGCGGGCTAGGGGGTATGGCTACACCTTC	CASSREGERARGYGYTF
.	TRBJ1-1	.	TRBV10-3	TGTGCCATCAGCCCCCGGGACATAGGGAACACTGAAGCTTTCTTT	CAISPRDIGNTEAFF
.	TRBJ1-6	.	TRBV4-3	TGCGCCAGCAGCCAAACGCGAGCAGGTTGCGGGGTTATTAATTCCCCCCTCCACTTT	CASSQTRAGCGVINSPLHF
.	TRBJ2-7	TRBD1	TRBV7-8	TGTGCCAGCAGCTTACGAGGGTTTATCGACAGGGGAGCCTACGAGCAGTACTTC	CASSLRGFIDRGAYEQYF
.	TRBJ2-5	TRBD1	TRBV5-1	TGCGCCAGCAGCGAGAGGACAGGGGGCGCGGGGGAGACCCAGTACTTC	CASSERTGGAGETQYF
.	TRBJ2-7	.	TRBV28	TGTGCCAGCAGTTCCCAGGGTTCCTTTGACTACGAGCAGTACTTC	CASSSQGSFDYEQYF
few	TRBJ2-7	.	TRBV10-2	TGCGCCAGCATGTCTTCCCGGCCGGAGGGCCCCCCCTCCTACGAGCAGTACTTC	CASMSSRPEGPPSYEQYF
.	TRBJ2-3	.	TRBV7-2	TGTGCCAGCAGCTCCACAAGCACAGATACGCAGTATTTT	CASSSTSTDTQYF
.	TRBJ2-1	TRBD1	TRBV25-1	TGTGCCAGCAGTGAAGGGACAGGGAAAATCCTTAAATGTGAGCAGTTCTTC	CASSEGTGKILKCEQFF
.	TRBJ2-1	TRBD2	TRBV5-1	TGCGCCAGCAGCAACCGGGACTACGCTTACAATGAGCAGTTCTTC	CASSNRDYAYNEQFF
.	TRBJ2-3	TRBD1	TRBV12-5	TGTGCTAGTGAATTTCAGGACAGGGGCGAGGAAGATACGCAGTATTTT	CASEFQDRGEEDTQYF
.	TRBJ2-5	TRBD2	TRBV10-1	TGCGCCAGCAGTATAGGGACTAGCGGAACCAGGGAGACCCAGTACTTC	CASSIGTSGTRETQYF
.	TRBJ1-2	TRBD1	TRBV5-1	TGCGCCAGCAGCCTAGGGACAGCGGATGGCTACACCTTC	CASSLGTADGYTF
.	TRBJ2-7	TRBD2	TRBV6-5	TGTGCCAGCAGTTACTCTACGAGGGAGGGCTCCTACGAGCAGTACTTC	CASSYSTREGSYEQYF
.	TRBJ2-7	TRBD2	TRBV7-6	TGTGCCAGCAGCTTAGCGGGAGGGTCCCGGGCCTACGAGCAGTACTTC	CASSLAGGSRAYEQYF
.	TRBJ2-1	.	TRBV6-5	TGTGCCAGCAGTTACTCAACTAGGAGGTTAGACAATGAGCAGTTCTTC	CASSYSTRRLDNEQFF
.	TRBJ2-7	.	TRBV4-3	TGCGCCAGCAGCCAGGGACTACGTAGGGGGTCCTACGAGCAGTACTTC	CASSQGLRRGSYEQYF
.	TRBJ1-4	.	TRBV28	TGTGCCAGCAGTTTATCGGCCAGGAAAAATGAAAAACTGTTTTTT	CASSLSARKNEKLFF
.	TRBJ2-1	TRBD1	TRBV6-1	TGTGCCAGCAGTGGACTGGACAGGTCGCGGTTCTTC	CASSGLDRSRFF
.	TRBJ2-1	TRBD2	TRBV5-1	TGCGCCAGCGGACCGATCATAGGGACTAGCCTCAATGAGCAGTTCTTC	CASGPIIGTSLNEQFF
.	TRBJ2-5	TRBD1	TRBV6-5	TGTGCCACCAAGGGGGACAGGGCCCAAGAGACCCAGTACTTC	CATKGDRAQETQYF
.	TRBJ1-2	.	TRBV2	TGTGCCAGCAGTGAAGCGCTGCAGGGAAACAACTATGGCTACACCTTC	CASSEALQGNNYGYTF
few	TRBJ1-4	TRBD1	TRBV5-6	TGTGCCAGCAGCTTGGTTAAGAGGGGGCCAGGAGATGAAAAACTGTTTTTT	CASSLVKRGPGDEKLFF
once	TRBJ2-7	TRBD1	TRBV27	TGTGCCAGCAGCGACCGGACAGGGGATACCTACGAGCAGTACTTC	CASSDRTGDTYEQYF
few	TRBJ2-1	.	TRBV29-1	TGCAGCGTTGAAGGGGGCCGGAGAGAGGCGAGCTCCTACAATGAGCAGTTCTTC	CSVEGGRREASSYNEQFF
.	TRBJ2-7	.	TRBV10-3	TGTGCCTCCGGGAACTCCTACGAGCAGTACTTC	CASGNSYEQYF
.	TRBJ2-1	TRBD2	TRBV27	TGTGCCAGCAGCCCGGGACTAGCAGTTTTGAATGAGCAGTTCTTC	CASSPGLAVLNEQFF
.	TRBJ2-1	TRBD2	TRBV5-6	TGTGCCAGCAGCTTGTGTCAGCGGGAGTCCTACAATGAGCAGTTCTTC	CASSLCQRESYNEQFF
.	TRBJ2-5	.	TRBV27	TGTGCCAGCAGTTTATCGGGCTCAGGGACCCAGTACTTC	CASSLSGSGTQYF
.	TRBJ1-2	.	TRBV27	TGTGCCAGCAGTTCGGGGATACCCAGTCTATTTAACTATGGCTACACCTTC	CASSSGIPSLFNYGYTF